Listed below are T cell receptor beta chains from one sample, sequenced in a study of T cell responses to AZD1222 COVID-19 vaccine. Sequenced by immunoSEQ multiplex PCR; TCRdb stores in-frame clones only, minus some. The repertoire holds about 150,000 clones, with 82% as singletons. The input for sequencing was peripheral blood, taken on day 0 of MenACWY control vaccination. Receptors were obtained from an adult in good health. Both conserved end residues are part of each CDR3. The order of the fields is J gene, D gene, clone size, V gene, CDR3 protein, CDR3 DNA. A D gene is named only where the DNA matches it firmly. Clone size is stated in some rows and not others, as once, few, many or a class when expanded.

j_call: TRBJ1-1; d_call: .; clone_size: .; v_call: TRBV7-9; cdr3_aa: CASSRGAGTEAFF; cdr3_nt: TGTGCCAGCAGCCGGGGGGCGGGCACTGAAGCTTTCTTT
j_call: TRBJ1-4; d_call: .; clone_size: .; v_call: TRBV6-5; cdr3_aa: CASSYSWATNEKLFF; cdr3_nt: TGTGCCAGCAGTTACTCGTGGGCAACTAATGAAAAACTGTTTTTT
j_call: TRBJ1-5; d_call: .; clone_size: .; v_call: TRBV4-2; cdr3_aa: CASSQGSNQPQHF; cdr3_nt: TGTGCCAGCAGCCAAGGTAGCAATCAGCCCCAGCATTTT
j_call: TRBJ1-2; d_call: .; clone_size: .; v_call: TRBV4-2; cdr3_aa: CASSQDRQARFF; cdr3_nt: TGTGCCAGCAGCCAAGATCGGCAGGCCAGGTTCTTC
j_call: TRBJ1-5; d_call: .; clone_size: .; v_call: TRBV27; cdr3_aa: CASSVGGSNQPQHF; cdr3_nt: TGTGCCAGCAGCGTCGGGGGTAGCAATCAGCCCCAGCATTTT
j_call: TRBJ1-2; d_call: TRBD1; clone_size: .; v_call: TRBV6-5; cdr3_aa: CASIPGTGMDGYTF; cdr3_nt: TGTGCCAGCATACCCGGGACAGGGATGGATGGCTACACCTTC
j_call: TRBJ2-2; d_call: TRBD2; clone_size: .; v_call: TRBV7-8; cdr3_aa: CASSWGLAGNTGELFF; cdr3_nt: TGTGCCAGCAGCTGGGGACTAGCGGGGAACACCGGGGAGCTGTTTTTT
j_call: TRBJ1-2; d_call: .; clone_size: .; v_call: TRBV25-1; cdr3_aa: CASRSTGGYTF; cdr3_nt: TGTGCCAGCAGGTCTACAGGCGGCTACACCTTC
j_call: TRBJ2-7; d_call: .; clone_size: .; v_call: TRBV29-1; cdr3_aa: CSVEHSYEQYF; cdr3_nt: TGCAGCGTTGAGCATAGTTACGAGCAGTACTTC
j_call: TRBJ2-1; d_call: TRBD2; clone_size: .; v_call: TRBV28; cdr3_aa: CASIIAGFSYNEQFF; cdr3_nt: TGTGCCAGCATCATAGCGGGTTTCTCCTACAATGAGCAGTTCTTC
j_call: TRBJ1-3; d_call: .; clone_size: .; v_call: TRBV18; cdr3_aa: CASSPSYGNSGNTIYF; cdr3_nt: TGTGCCAGCTCACCTTCCTACGGCAACTCTGGAAACACCATATATTTT
j_call: TRBJ1-2; d_call: .; clone_size: .; v_call: TRBV5-1; cdr3_aa: CASSLLPGGGYTF; cdr3_nt: TGCGCCAGCAGCTTGTTGCCCGGGGGTGGCTACACCTTC
j_call: TRBJ1-6; d_call: TRBD1; clone_size: .; v_call: TRBV27; cdr3_aa: CASSIQSGTAVVLGNSPLHF; cdr3_nt: TGTGCCAGCAGTATCCAATCCGGGACAGCTGTCGTCCTTGGTAATTCACCCCTCCACTTT
j_call: TRBJ1-5; d_call: TRBD1; clone_size: once; v_call: TRBV19; cdr3_aa: CASSRTGKGSNQPQHF; cdr3_nt: TGTGCCAGTAGTAGGACAGGGAAAGGGAGCAATCAGCCCCAGCATTTT
j_call: TRBJ2-7; d_call: .; clone_size: .; v_call: TRBV11-2; cdr3_aa: CASSLAPEVSYEQYF; cdr3_nt: TGTGCCAGCAGCTTGGCGCCCGAGGTGTCCTACGAGCAGTACTTC
j_call: TRBJ2-7; d_call: .; clone_size: .; v_call: TRBV7-9; cdr3_aa: CASSLGAGTKNEQYF; cdr3_nt: TGTGCCAGCAGCTTAGGGGCAGGGACGAAGAACGAGCAGTACTTC
j_call: TRBJ1-3; d_call: .; clone_size: .; v_call: TRBV28; cdr3_aa: CASSLSGGQHSGNTIYF; cdr3_nt: TGTGCCAGCAGCCTATCAGGCGGACAGCACTCTGGAAACACCATATATTTT
j_call: TRBJ1-2; d_call: .; clone_size: .; v_call: TRBV29-1; cdr3_aa: CSVAPGVYGYTF; cdr3_nt: TGCAGCGTTGCGCCAGGGGTATATGGCTACACCTTC
j_call: TRBJ1-2; d_call: TRBD1; clone_size: .; v_call: TRBV18; cdr3_aa: CASSSGGDSSNYGYTF; cdr3_nt: TGTGCCAGCTCATCTGGTGGGGACAGCAGTAACTATGGCTACACCTTC